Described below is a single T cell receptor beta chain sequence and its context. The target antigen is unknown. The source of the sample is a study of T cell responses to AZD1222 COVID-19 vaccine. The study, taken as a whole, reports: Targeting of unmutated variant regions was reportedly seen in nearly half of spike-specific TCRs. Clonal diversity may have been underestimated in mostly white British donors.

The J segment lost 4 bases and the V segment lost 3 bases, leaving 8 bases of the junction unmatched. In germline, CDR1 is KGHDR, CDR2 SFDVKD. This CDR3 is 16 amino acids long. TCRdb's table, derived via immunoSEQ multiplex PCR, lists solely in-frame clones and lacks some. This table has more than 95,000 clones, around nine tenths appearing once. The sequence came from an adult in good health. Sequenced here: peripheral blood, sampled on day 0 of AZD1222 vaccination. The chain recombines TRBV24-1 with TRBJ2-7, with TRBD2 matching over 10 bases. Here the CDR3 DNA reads TGTGCCACCAGTGATGGGGGAGCGGGAGGGAGGTACGAGCAGTACTTC. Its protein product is CATSDGGAGGRYEQYF.